The 22 T cell receptor beta chains listed next were all sequenced from one sample in a study of control samples from healthy donors and cancer patients. Some clones are missing from TCRdb's copy, which holds only in-frame ones; the method was immunoSEQ multiplex PCR. The sample holds some 74,000 clones; about 95% are singletons and the top ten take roughly 3%. The source material was blood. Receptors were obtained from a woman aged 25-40 years in good health.

This clone has a single count. The gene calls are TRBV7-3 and TRBJ2-1; the D is unclear. The CDR3 has 13 amino acids. Trimming left V 5 bases short and J 4 bases short, with 9 bases between. The germline CDR1 and CDR2 sequences are SGHTA and FQGTGA. The CDR3: CASSPQGYNEQFF. In DNA form, the CDR3 reads TGTGCCAGCAGCCCCCAAGGTTACAATGAGCAGTTCTTC.

The chain links TRBV27 to TRBJ2-7; possibly TRBD1 or TRBD2 for D (6 bases each). The germline V gene has CDR1 MNHEY and CDR2 SMNVEV (reference sequence). The CDR3 length is 14 residues. Trimming took 3 bases from V and 0 from J, leaving 9 bases between them. The chain's CDR3 is CASSLGGPSYEQYV. The DNA for the CDR3 is TGTGCCAGCAGTTTGGGGGGCCCCTCCTACGAGCAGTACGTC.

The V gene is TRBV15, the J gene TRBJ2-1, with TRBD2 identical over 12 bases. The CDR3 covers 20 residues. Trimming removed 0 bases from V and 4 bases from J; junction bases left unmatched: 13. Germline CDR1 LNHNV, CDR2 YYDKDF (reference sequence). CDR3 sequence reads: CATSRDRPTLGTSGYNEQFF. The CDR3 nucleotides are TGTGCCACCAGCAGAGACCGACCCACTCTCGGGACTAGCGGGTACAATGAGCAGTTCTTC.

V and J are TRBV6-5 and TRBJ1-4; the match to TRBD1 covers 8 bases. Losses at the gene ends were 6 bases for V and 4 bases for J; bases not matched to a gene: 4. Germline-derived CDR1 and CDR2 are MNHEY and SVGAGI. This CDR3 spans 14 amino acids. The CDR3 coding sequence is TGTGCCAGCAGGCCGACAGGGGTTAATGAAAAACTGTTTTTT. Encoded protein: CASRPTGVNEKLFF.

This chain joins TRBV7-8 and TRBJ2-7; possibly TRBD1 for D (5 bases). The germline V gene has CDR1 SGHVS and CDR2 FQNEAQ. The CDR3 is made up of 17 amino acids. V was pared by 0 bases and J by 7 bases, with 22 bases between. This CDR3 reads CASSLAGTQGWGWEQYF. CDR3 in DNA: TGTGCCAGCAGCTTAGCGGGCACCCAGGGATGGGGTTGGGAGCAGTACTTC.

The chain joins TRBV5-4 to TRBJ1-2; 12 bases map to TRBD1. The CDR3 extends over 15 amino acids. The junction had 1 base not matched to a gene; V was cut back by 0 bases and J by 4 bases. Germline V CDR1 and CDR2: SGHNT, YYREEE (reference sequence). The CDR3 reads CASSLEGQGAYGYTF. The CDR3, as DNA: TGTGCCAGCAGCTTGGAGGGACAGGGGGCCTATGGCTACACCTTC.

The chain uses TRBV7-6 and TRBJ2-2; TRBD2 matches 16 bases. Trimming took 5 bases from V and 3 from J; bases not matched to a gene: 12. Germline V gene data show CDR1 as SGHVS and CDR2 as FNYEAQ. The CDR3 runs to 20 residues. The CDR3 loop reads CASSRGTSGGARSYTGELFF. DNA of the CDR3: TGTGCCAGCAGCAGAGGGACTAGCGGGGGGGCCCGGTCGTACACCGGGGAGCTGTTTTTT.

This sequence joins TRBV28 and TRBJ2-7, with TRBD1 identical over 8 bases. This CDR3 has 15 amino acids. The germline gives CDR1 MDHEN, CDR2 SYDVKM. J was trimmed by 3 bases and V by 2 bases; bases with no gene match: 6. CDR3 region: CASSLIGTGLYEQYF. DNA for the CDR3: TGTGCCAGCAGTTTAATCGGGACAGGCCTCTACGAGCAGTACTTC.

The chain employs TRBV6-5 and TRBJ2-1; D is unclear. Germline CDR1 and CDR2: MNHEY and SVGAGI. V was clipped by 8 bases and J by 1 base, with 12 bases between them. The CDR3 extends over 14 amino acids. The CDR3 region is CASARKLSYNEQFF. CDR3 DNA: TGTGCCAGCGCGAGGAAGTTATCCTACAATGAGCAGTTCTTC.

This chain joins TRBV3-1 (or the pseudogene TRBV3-2) and TRBJ1-5; 10 bases map to TRBD1. V was pared by 3 bases and J by 4 bases, with 6 bases of the junction left unmatched. CDR1 is LGHDT, CDR2 YNNKEL, per germline (reference sequence). The CDR3 consists of 16 residues. The CDR3 DNA sequence: TGTGCCAGCAGCCAGGGCGGGACAGGGGCAAATCAGCCCCAGCATTTT. Protein: CASSQGGTGANQPQHF.

This clone was counted between two and nine times. This chain uses TRBV6-4 with TRBJ1-2; TRBD1 might be the D (5 bases). The CDR3 is 15 amino acids. Trimming removed 8 bases from V and 7 bases from J, with 23 bases in between. Germline CDR1 is MRHNA and CDR2 is SNTAGT. The CDR3 loop is CASRPDEGRVGGYTF. The CDR3 nucleotides are TGTGCCAGCCGCCCTGATGAGGGCAGGGTGGGTGGCTACACCTTC.

The genes are TRBV10-1 and TRBJ2-1; D gene unclear. Germline CDR1 reads WNHNN; CDR2 reads SYGVQD (reference sequence). The CDR3 covers 13 residues. Trimming cost V 3 bases and J 6 bases, with 9 bases left between them. The CDR3 is CASSDRVGNEQFF. The CDR3 nucleotides read TGCGCCAGCAGTGATCGGGTTGGCAATGAGCAGTTCTTC.

This chain links TRBV19 with TRBJ1-5; possible D gene TRBD1, 6 bases. The germline V gene encodes CDR1 LNHDA and CDR2 SQIVND (reference sequence). This CDR3 is 13 amino acids long. The ends were cut back, 8 bases at V and 5 bases at J, with 13 bases in the middle. The CDR3 sequence is CASSRDTYQPQHF. In nucleotides, the CDR3 is TGTGCCAGTTCCCGGGACACCTATCAGCCCCAGCATTTT.

The chain links TRBV6-5 to TRBJ1-2, with 10 bases fitting TRBD1. The CDR3 totals 14 residues. Losses at the gene ends were 5 bases for V and 4 bases for J; bases not matched to a gene: 4. The germline CDR1 and CDR2 sequences are MNHEY and SVGAGI. The CDR3 loop is CASSLDRGLYGYTF. CDR3 nucleotide sequence: TGTGCCAGCAGTCTAGACAGGGGGCTCTATGGCTACACCTTC.

The genes are TRBV7-3 and TRBJ2-6, with 8 positions matching TRBD2. Trimming removed 5 bases from V and 0 bases from J; junction bases left unmatched: 6. Germline V lookup: CDR1 SGHTA, CDR2 FQGTGA. The CDR3 contains 17 residues. In DNA, the CDR3 is TGTGCCAGCAGCCCCCGGGGGGGATCCTCTGGGGCCAACGTCCTGACTTTC. Translation gives CASSPRGGSSGANVLTF.

The chain is built from TRBV4-1 and TRBJ1-1; 7 nucleotides line up with TRBD1. The junction had 6 bases not matched to a gene; V was cut back by 0 bases and J by 2 bases. The germline V gene has CDR1 MGHRA and CDR2 YSYEKL. The CDR3 has 16 residues. CDR3 nucleotide sequence: TGCGCCAGCAGCCAAGACCCACAGGGGCCAAACACTGAAGCTTTCTTT. Amino acids: CASSQDPQGPNTEAFF.

This chain uses TRBV28 with TRBJ1-1; D remains unclear. V was shortened by 6 bases and J by 1 base, with 9 bases between the two germline ends. Per the germline V gene, CDR1 is MDHEN and CDR2 is SYDVKM. The CDR3 spans 13 residues. The CDR3 DNA reads as TGTGCCAGCAGGCCCACCGGGAACACTGAAGCTTTCTTT. Translating gives CASRPTGNTEAFF.

V and J are TRBV19 and TRBJ1-1, with D unresolved. The CDR3 is 15 residues long. The V gene's germline CDR1 is LNHDA and CDR2 SQIVND (reference sequence). Trimming left V 5 bases short and J 0 bases short, with 13 bases between. CDR3 bases: TGTGCCAGTAGTGTACCCTGGACTGTGAACACTGAAGCTTTCTTT. Its translation is CASSVPWTVNTEAFF.

The V and J genes are TRBV6-5 and TRBJ1-2; 8 nucleotides match TRBD1. Trimming took 6 bases from V and 7 from J; bases not matched to a gene: 4. Germline CDR1 MNHEY, CDR2 SVGAGI. There are 12 residues in the CDR3. CDR3: CASRPGGSGYTF. The CDR3 DNA reads as TGTGCCAGCAGACCAGGGGGCAGTGGCTACACCTTC.

The chain combines TRBV13 with TRBJ2-4; maybe TRBD1 (6 bases). The ends were cut back, 8 bases at V and 5 bases at J, with 19 bases in the middle. Germline-derived CDR1 and CDR2 are PRHDT and FYEKMQ (reference sequence). CDR3 length equals 15 residues. The CDR3 spells CASSSGGRGENIQYF. The CDR3 DNA reads TGTGCCAGCTCCTCCGGTGGCAGGGGAGAAAACATTCAGTACTTC.

This clone has just one count. The chain employs TRBV7-8 and TRBJ1-1; D is perhaps TRBD1 (6 bases). The CDR3 spans 11 residues. The germline gives CDR1 SGHVS, CDR2 FQNEAQ. The ends were cut back, 7 bases at V and 7 bases at J, with 10 bases in the middle. CDR3 sequence: CASTLGGEAFF. CDR3 nucleotides: TGTGCCAGCACCCTAGGGGGTGAAGCTTTCTTT.

This chain connects TRBV5-4 to TRBJ2-3, with D perhaps assigned TRBD1 or TRBD2 (5 bases each). The CDR3 has 13 residues. V lost 0 bases and J lost 6, with 8 bases in between. Germline-derived CDR1 and CDR2 are SGHNT and YYREEE (reference sequence). CDR3 sequence: CASSLERGDTQYF. In nucleotides, the CDR3 is TGTGCCAGCAGCTTGGAACGGGGCGATACGCAGTATTTT.